Listed below are T cell receptor beta chains from one sample, sequenced in a study of shared clonotypes between healthy human individuals. The repertoire was sequenced with immunoSEQ multiplex PCR; TCRdb's copy has only in-frame clones and lacks some. The sample carries 2 million to 2.5 million clones, 85% to 95% recorded once. Input material: naive CD4+ T cells from PBMCs. The receptor source for this set is a man between 18 and 29 years old in good health. Some clones in this sample may be carry-over from other donors' samples. The CDR3 runs from the conserved cysteine through the conserved F or W. D genes are given only for firm matches. Clone size is shown for a subset of rows, as once, few, many or a class of expanded clone.

j_call | d_call | v_call | clone_size | cdr3_nt | cdr3_aa
TRBJ2-7 | . | TRBV28 | . | TGTGCCAGCGTCTCGCGATCTGGCTCCTACGAGCAGTACTTC | CASVSRSGSYEQYF
TRBJ2-7 | TRBD1 | TRBV25-1 | . | TGTGCCAGCAGGGGCGGGCAGGGGGCTCGGGTACTCGAGCAGTACTTC | CASRGGQGARVLEQYF
TRBJ1-1 | . | TRBV6-1 | . | TGTGCCAGCAGTGAATATGGTGGTAGTATAGCTTTCTTT | CASSEYGGSIAFF
TRBJ1-2 | TRBD1 | TRBV6-6 | . | TGTGCCAGCGAAACATCATCGGGCAGGGGGCCTTCGGGCTACACCTTC | CASETSSGRGPSGYTF
TRBJ2-5 | TRBD1 | TRBV5-5 | . | TGTGCCAGCAGCTTTGGGACAGGGAATTATATCGAGACCCAGTACTTC | CASSFGTGNYIETQYF
TRBJ2-7 | . | TRBV29-1 | once | TGCAGCGTTGAGGGTGAGGGGCGATCCTACGAGCAGTACTTC | CSVEGEGRSYEQYF
TRBJ1-5 | . | TRBV10-1 | . | TGCGCCAGCAGTGAGTCCGGGGTTGATCAGCCCCAGCATTTT | CASSESGVDQPQHF
TRBJ1-5 | . | TRBV6-1 | . | TGTGCCAGCAGTGAAGCACGGGGGCTGGATCAGCCCCAGCATTTT | CASSEARGLDQPQHF
TRBJ1-5 | . | TRBV6-6 | . | TGTGCCAGCAGTTACGGAAGCAATCAGCCCCAGCATTTT | CASSYGSNQPQHF
TRBJ1-2 | . | TRBV30 | . | TGTGCCTGGATTGGACTGTCGGATGGCTACACCTTC | CAWIGLSDGYTF
TRBJ1-2 | . | TRBV5-4 | . | TGTGCCAGCAGCCTGCCACAGCTTTATGGCTACACCTTC | CASSLPQLYGYTF
TRBJ1-3 | . | TRBV28 | . | TGTGCCAGCAGAATACCCTCTGGAAACACCATATATTTT | CASRIPSGNTIYF
TRBJ2-5 | . | TRBV6-1 | . | TGTGCCAGCAGTGTGAGGATGCAAGAGACCCAGTACTTC | CASSVRMQETQYF
TRBJ2-7 | . | TRBV2 | once | TGTGCCAGCACCCCAGATGCCTACGAGCAGTACTTC | CASTPDAYEQYF